This T cell receptor beta chain was obtained from a study of molecular identifiers for immune sequencing clone quantification. Study in general: Replicate runs used RNA from roughly 20,000 or 100,000 naive CD8 cells, which was split five ways into aliquots, and four of those aliquots were then sequenced. Whole-study findings and limits: Clonotypes surpassing 20 RNA copies contained over 97% of effector molecules, versus under 1% in naive cells.

TCR libraries were built in bulk with a published protocol and specific TCR primers. TCRdb ran MiXCR on the PCR reads and lists one entry per CDR3 protein. Counted here are about 640,000 distinct CDR3 sequences, nearly 20% occurring once; the ten biggest clones make up roughly 0.9%. This clonotype appeared many times. Its antigen is as yet unknown. CDR3 length equals 16 residues. Trimming cost V 0 bases and J 6 bases; bases outside gene matches: 5. The V gene's germline CDR1 is LGHNA and CDR2 YSLEER. As CD8+CD4-CCR7+CD45RA+ cells, naive CD8 T cells were sorted. The source material was naive CD8+ T cells from blood, with Jurkat cell RNA spiked in. As for subset: FACS-sorted CD8+CD4-CCR7+CD45RA+ naive T cells. The sequence derives from a human donor in good health. Some libraries in this study had Jurkat cell RNA spiked in. This rearrangement joins TRBV4-3 to TRBJ2-3, with 11 bases that match TRBD2. The CDR3 sequence is CASSQDSASGRDTQYF. The CDR3 DNA sequence: TGCGCCAGCAGCCAAGATTCCGCTAGCGGGAGGGATACGCAGTATTTT.